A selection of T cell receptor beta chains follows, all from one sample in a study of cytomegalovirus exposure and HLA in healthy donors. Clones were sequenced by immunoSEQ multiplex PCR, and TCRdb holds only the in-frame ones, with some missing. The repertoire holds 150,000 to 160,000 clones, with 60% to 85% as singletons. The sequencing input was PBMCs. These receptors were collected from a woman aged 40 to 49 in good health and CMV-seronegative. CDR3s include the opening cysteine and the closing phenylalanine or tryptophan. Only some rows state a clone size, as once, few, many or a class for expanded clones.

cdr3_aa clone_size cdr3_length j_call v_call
CASSLSSGLPIDTQYF . 16 TRBJ2-3 TRBV27
CASSLTGGSSSYNSPLHF . 18 TRBJ1-6 TRBV5-1
CASSLGTGGRDEQFF . 15 TRBJ2-1 TRBV28
CASSSGQGNYGYTF . 14 TRBJ1-2 TRBV6-1
CASSLTSGVNTEAFF . 15 TRBJ1-1 TRBV4-2
CASTNRQGGTDTQYF . 15 TRBJ2-3 TRBV6-1
CATAGTENNEQFF few 13 TRBJ2-1 TRBV10-3
CASSPGTAQETQYF . 14 TRBJ2-5 TRBV7-8
CATSGTRGSNQPQHF once 15 TRBJ1-5 TRBV15
CASTRGNELFF . 11 TRBJ1-4 TRBV6-1
CASSDLAKAKNIQYF . 15 TRBJ2-4 TRBV2
CASSLGQTSGRTYNEQFF . 18 TRBJ2-1 TRBV13
CSVEGVALAGSYEQYF . 16 TRBJ2-7 TRBV29-1
CAISVDQETQYF once 12 TRBJ2-5 TRBV10-3
CSANELAEAFF . 11 TRBJ1-1 TRBV20-1
CARRDRHTGELFF few 13 TRBJ2-2 TRBV5-1
CASSLVWRQGNRENEKLFF . 19 TRBJ1-4 TRBV5-7
CASSPDGTYEQYF once 13 TRBJ2-7 TRBV19
CASSQDQGQRGSYEQYF . 17 TRBJ2-7 TRBV4-1
CASTQTGSTDTQYF . 14 TRBJ2-3 TRBV6-5
CASSSWDRGPYEQYF once 15 TRBJ2-7 TRBV7-2
CATSTGGPDTQYF . 13 TRBJ2-3 TRBV15
CASVTRSDTQYF . 12 TRBJ2-3 TRBV6-6
CASSETPSGNTQYF . 14 TRBJ2-3 TRBV2
CASSLATYNEQFF few 13 TRBJ2-1 TRBV5-4
CASSQARLAGGRSEQFF . 17 TRBJ2-1 TRBV4-1
CASSLVGTASTEAFF . 15 TRBJ1-1 TRBV7-2
CASSERLGGGRTEAFF . 16 TRBJ1-1 TRBV2
CASSGGALDEQYF once 13 TRBJ2-7 TRBV27
CASRSTGTYEQYF . 13 TRBJ2-7 TRBV6-5
CASSQDLKRGGTEAFF . 16 TRBJ1-1 TRBV4-2
CASSLGQEVSYEQYF . 15 TRBJ2-7 TRBV5-1
CASSLQGYYEQYF . 13 TRBJ2-7 TRBV6-1
CASSQEGQGNEKLFF . 15 TRBJ1-4 TRBV4-2
CASSETSVLMNTEAFF . 16 TRBJ1-1 TRBV10-2
CASSSGQAETQYF . 13 TRBJ2-5 TRBV5-1
CASSSAGERTEAFF few 14 TRBJ1-1 TRBV5-1
CASSYQGNRETQYF . 14 TRBJ2-5 TRBV5-1
CASSLGRDTNTDTQYF many 16 TRBJ2-3 TRBV5-1
CATSRDRPQAAGGKLFF . 17 TRBJ1-4 TRBV15
CASSESGSGTDTQYF . 15 TRBJ2-3 TRBV2
CARSPPRGTQYF . 12 TRBJ2-3 TRBV5-3
CASINQLGGEQFF . 13 TRBJ2-1 TRBV10-1
CASSPRTGRETEAFF . 15 TRBJ1-1 TRBV6-6
CASSRSLGDQPQHF . 14 TRBJ1-5 TRBV10-2
CASSEAGSQGKLFF . 14 TRBJ1-4 TRBV6-1
CASSPGGGPIANYGYTF . 17 TRBJ1-2 TRBV5-1
CASSHRRRIFGPGRLESNEQFF few 22 TRBJ2-1 TRBV4-2
CASSELAGGLGYEQYF . 16 TRBJ2-7 TRBV2
CASSYHTDNSPLHF . 14 TRBJ1-6 TRBV6-6
CASQWGTGVAEAFF once 14 TRBJ1-1 TRBV5-1
CASSLGGSGLGEQYF . 15 TRBJ2-7 TRBV28
CASRTQDSNQPQHF few 14 TRBJ1-5 TRBV2
CASSFGQGRVSNQPQHF . 17 TRBJ1-5 TRBV27
CASSPEGLGLNIQYF . 15 TRBJ2-4 TRBV18